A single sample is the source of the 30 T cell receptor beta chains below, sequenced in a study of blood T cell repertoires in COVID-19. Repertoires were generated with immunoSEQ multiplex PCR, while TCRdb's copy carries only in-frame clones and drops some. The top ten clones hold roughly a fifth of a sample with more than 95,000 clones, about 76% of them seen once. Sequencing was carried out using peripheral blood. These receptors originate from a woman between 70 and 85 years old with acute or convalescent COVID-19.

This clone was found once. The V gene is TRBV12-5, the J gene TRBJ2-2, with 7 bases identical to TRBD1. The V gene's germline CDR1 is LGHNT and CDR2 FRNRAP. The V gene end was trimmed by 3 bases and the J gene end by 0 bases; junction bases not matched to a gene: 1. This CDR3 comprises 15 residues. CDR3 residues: CASGFGTANTGELFF. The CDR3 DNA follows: TGTGCTAGTGGTTTTGGGACAGCGAACACCGGGGAGCTGTTTTTT.

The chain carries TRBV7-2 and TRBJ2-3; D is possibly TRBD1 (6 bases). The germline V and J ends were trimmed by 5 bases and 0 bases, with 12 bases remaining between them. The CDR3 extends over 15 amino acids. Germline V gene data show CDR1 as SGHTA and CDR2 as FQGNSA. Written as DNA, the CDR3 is TGTGCCAGCAGCCGGACAGACCCTAGCACAGATACGCAGTATTTT. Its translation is CASSRTDPSTDTQYF.

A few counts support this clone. CDR3 sequence reads: CAWSRDSNQPQHF. For the CDR3, the DNA is TGTGCCTGGAGTAGAGATAGCAATCAGCCCCAGCATTTT. V gene TRBV30 combines with J gene TRBJ1-5; no reliable D call. Trimming took off 2 bases at V and 0 bases at J, with 5 bases between the two ends. The CDR3 contains 13 residues. Looked up from germline, CDR1 is GTSNPN and CDR2 is SVGIG (reference sequence). The whole variable domain, remainder taken from reference TRBV30 and TRBJ1-5, is SQTIHQWPATLVQPVGSPLSLECTVEGTSNPNLYWYRQAAGRGLQLLFYSVGIGQISSEVPQNLSASRPQDRQFILSSKKLLLSDSGFYLCAWSRDSNQPQHFGDGTRLSIL.

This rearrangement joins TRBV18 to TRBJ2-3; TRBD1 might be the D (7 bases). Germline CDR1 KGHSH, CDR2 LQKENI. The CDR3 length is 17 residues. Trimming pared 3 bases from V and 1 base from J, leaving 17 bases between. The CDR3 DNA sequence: TGTGCCAGCTCACCTTGGGAACCCAGGGGGGGCACAGATACGCAGTATTTT. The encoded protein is CASSPWEPRGGTDTQYF.

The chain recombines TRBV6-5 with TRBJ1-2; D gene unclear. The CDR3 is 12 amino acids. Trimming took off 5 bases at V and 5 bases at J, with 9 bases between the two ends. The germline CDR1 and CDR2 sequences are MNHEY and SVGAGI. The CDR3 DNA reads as TGTGCCAGCAGTCCTAAATCGTATGGCTACACCTTC. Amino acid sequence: CASSPKSYGYTF.

CDR3 nucleotides: TGTGCCAGCAGCTTAGGTCCAGGGGAATACGAAAAACTGTTTTTT. Translating it yields CASSLGPGEYEKLFF. The V call is TRBV7-2, the J call TRBJ1-4, with a tentative D call TRBD1 (6 bases). The CDR3 is made up of 15 amino acids. Trimming took off 1 base at V and 8 bases at J, with 14 bases between the two ends. Per the germline V gene, CDR1 is SGHTA and CDR2 is FQGNSA.

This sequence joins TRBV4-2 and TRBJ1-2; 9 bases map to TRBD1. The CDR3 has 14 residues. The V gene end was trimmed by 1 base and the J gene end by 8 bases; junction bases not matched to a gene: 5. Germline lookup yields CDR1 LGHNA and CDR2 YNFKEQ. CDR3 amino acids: CASSQGQGVGGYTF. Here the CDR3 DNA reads TGTGCCAGCAGCCAAGGACAGGGGGTGGGCGGCTACACCTTC.

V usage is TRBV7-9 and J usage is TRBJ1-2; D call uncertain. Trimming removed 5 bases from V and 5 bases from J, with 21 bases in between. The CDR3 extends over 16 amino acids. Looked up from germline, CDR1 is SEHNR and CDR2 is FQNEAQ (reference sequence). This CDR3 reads CASSPGEREGIYGYTF. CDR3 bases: TGTGCCAGCAGCCCCGGAGAGCGAGAGGGAATTTATGGCTACACCTTC.

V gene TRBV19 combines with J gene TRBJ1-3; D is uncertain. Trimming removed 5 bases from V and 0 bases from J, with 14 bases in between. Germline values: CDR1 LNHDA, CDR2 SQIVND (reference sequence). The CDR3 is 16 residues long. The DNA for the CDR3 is TGTGCCAGTAGTCCCCCGCGGGCCTTCTCTGGAAACACCATATATTTT. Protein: CASSPPRAFSGNTIYF.

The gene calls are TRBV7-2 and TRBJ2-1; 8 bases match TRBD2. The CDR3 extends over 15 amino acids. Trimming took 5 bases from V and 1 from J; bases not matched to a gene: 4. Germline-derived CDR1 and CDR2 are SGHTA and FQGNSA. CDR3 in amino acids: CASSLRGASYNEQFF. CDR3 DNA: TGTGCCAGCAGCCTGCGGGGGGCATCCTACAATGAGCAGTTCTTC.

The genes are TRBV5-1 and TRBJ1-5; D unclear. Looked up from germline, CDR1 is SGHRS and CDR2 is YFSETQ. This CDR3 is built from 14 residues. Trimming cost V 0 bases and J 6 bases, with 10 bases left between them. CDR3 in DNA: TGCGCCAGCAGCTTGGGGGTGGGGAGTCAGCCCCAGCATTTT. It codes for CASSLGVGSQPQHF.

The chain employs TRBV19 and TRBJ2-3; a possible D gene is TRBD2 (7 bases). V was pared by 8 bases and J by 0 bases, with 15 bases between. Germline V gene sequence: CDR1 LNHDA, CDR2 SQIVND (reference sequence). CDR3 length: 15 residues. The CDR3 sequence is CASAQGLPSTDTQYF. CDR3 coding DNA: TGTGCCAGTGCACAGGGACTACCTAGCACAGATACGCAGTATTTT. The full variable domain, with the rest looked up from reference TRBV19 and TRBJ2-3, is DGGITQSPKYLFRKEGQNVTLSCEQNLNHDAMYWYRQDPGQGLRLIYYSQIVNDFQKGDIAEGYSVSREKKESFPLTVTSAQKNPTAFYLCASAQGLPSTDTQYFGPGTRLTVL.

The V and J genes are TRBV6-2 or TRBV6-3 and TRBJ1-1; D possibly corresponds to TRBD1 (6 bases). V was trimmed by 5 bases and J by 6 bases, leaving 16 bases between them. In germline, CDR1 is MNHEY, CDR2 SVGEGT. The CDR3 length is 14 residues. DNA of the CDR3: TGTGCCAGCAGTAACCCCACAGGGCGGTCTGAAGCTTTCTTT. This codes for CASSNPTGRSEAFF.

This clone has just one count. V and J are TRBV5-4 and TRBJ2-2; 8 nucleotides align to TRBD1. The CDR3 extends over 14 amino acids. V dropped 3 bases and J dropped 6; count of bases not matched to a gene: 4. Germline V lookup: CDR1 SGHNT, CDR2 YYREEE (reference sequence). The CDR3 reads CASSSGQGAGELFF. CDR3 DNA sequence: TGTGCCAGCAGCTCCGGACAGGGTGCCGGGGAGCTGTTTTTT.

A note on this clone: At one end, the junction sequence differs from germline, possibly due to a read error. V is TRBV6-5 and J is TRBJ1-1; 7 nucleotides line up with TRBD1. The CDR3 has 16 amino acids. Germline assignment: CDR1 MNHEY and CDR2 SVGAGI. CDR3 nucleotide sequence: TGTGCCACCAGTTACCCTAAGGACAGGATGAACACTGAAGCTTTCTTT. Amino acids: CATSYPKDRMNTEAFF.

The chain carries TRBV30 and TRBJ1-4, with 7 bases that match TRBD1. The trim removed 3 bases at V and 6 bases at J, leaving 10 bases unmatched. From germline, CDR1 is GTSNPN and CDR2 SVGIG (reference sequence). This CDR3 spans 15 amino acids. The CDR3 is CAWSATDREYEKLFF. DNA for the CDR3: TGTGCCTGGAGCGCTACCGACAGGGAGTATGAAAAACTGTTTTTT.

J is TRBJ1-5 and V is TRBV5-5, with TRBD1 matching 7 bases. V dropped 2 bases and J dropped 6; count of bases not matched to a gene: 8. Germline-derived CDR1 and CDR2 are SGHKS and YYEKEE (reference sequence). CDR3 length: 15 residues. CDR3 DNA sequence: TGTGCCAGCAGCTTAAACGACAGGGCTGTTCAGCCCCAGCATTTT. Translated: CASSLNDRAVQPQHF. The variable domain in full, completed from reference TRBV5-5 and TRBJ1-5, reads DAGVTQSPTHLIKTRGQQVTLRCSPISGHKSVSWYQQVLGQGPQFIFQYYEKEERGRGNFPDRFSARQFPNYSSELNVNALLLGDSALYLCASSLNDRAVQPQHFGDGTRLSIL.

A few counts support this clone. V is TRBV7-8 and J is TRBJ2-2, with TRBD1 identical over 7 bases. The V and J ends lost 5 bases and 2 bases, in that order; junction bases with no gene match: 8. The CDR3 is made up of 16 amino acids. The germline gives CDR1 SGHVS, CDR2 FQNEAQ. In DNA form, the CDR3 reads TGTGCCAGCAGCCAATGGACAGGTGATAACACCGGGGAGCTGTTTTTT. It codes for CASSQWTGDNTGELFF.

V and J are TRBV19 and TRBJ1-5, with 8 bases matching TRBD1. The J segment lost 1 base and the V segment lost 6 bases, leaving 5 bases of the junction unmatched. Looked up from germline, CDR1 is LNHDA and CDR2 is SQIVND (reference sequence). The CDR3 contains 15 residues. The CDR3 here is CASRPGGASNQPQHF. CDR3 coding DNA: TGTGCCAGTAGGCCAGGGGGCGCAAGCAATCAGCCCCAGCATTTT.

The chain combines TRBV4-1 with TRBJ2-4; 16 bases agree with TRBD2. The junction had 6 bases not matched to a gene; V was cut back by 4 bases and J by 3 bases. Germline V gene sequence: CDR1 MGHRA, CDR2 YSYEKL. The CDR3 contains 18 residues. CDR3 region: CASSPGLAGGPVKNIQYF. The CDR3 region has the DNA TGCGCCAGCAGCCCGGGACTAGCGGGGGGGCCGGTCAAAAACATTCAGTACTTC.

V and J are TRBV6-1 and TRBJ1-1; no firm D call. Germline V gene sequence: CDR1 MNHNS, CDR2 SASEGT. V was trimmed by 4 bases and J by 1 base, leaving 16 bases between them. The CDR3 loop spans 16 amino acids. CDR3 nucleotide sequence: TGTGCCAGCAGTGGATCCGGGAACATCCCGAACACTGAAGCTTTCTTT. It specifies CASSGSGNIPNTEAFF.

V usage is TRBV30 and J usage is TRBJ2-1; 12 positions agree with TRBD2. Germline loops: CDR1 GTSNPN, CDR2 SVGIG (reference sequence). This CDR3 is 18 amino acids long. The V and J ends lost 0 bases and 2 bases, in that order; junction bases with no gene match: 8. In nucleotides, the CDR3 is TGTGCCTGGAGTGTCGCGCCCCTAGCGGGGGGGACCTACAATGAGCAGTTCTTC. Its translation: CAWSVAPLAGGTYNEQFF.

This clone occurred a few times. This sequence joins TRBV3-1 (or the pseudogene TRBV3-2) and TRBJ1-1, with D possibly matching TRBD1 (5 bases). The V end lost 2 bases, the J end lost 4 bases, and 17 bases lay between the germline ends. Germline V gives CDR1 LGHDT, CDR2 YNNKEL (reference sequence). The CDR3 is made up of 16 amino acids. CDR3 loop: CASSQPGDLKGTEAFF. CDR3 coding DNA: TGTGCCAGCAGCCAACCGGGGGACCTCAAAGGCACTGAAGCTTTCTTT.

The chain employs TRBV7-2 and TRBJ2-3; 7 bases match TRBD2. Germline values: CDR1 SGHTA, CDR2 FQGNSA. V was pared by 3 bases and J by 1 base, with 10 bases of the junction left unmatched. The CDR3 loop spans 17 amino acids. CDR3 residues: CASSFTLALLRTDTQYF. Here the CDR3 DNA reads TGTGCCAGCAGCTTTACACTAGCGCTTCTCCGCACAGATACGCAGTATTTT.

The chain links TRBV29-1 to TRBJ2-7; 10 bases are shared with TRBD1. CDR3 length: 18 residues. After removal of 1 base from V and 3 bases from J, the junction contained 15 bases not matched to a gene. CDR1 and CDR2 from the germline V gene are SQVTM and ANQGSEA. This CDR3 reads CSVEGFRDRGMYVYEQYF. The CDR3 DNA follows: TGCAGCGTTGAAGGTTTCCGGGACAGGGGAATGTATGTCTACGAGCAGTACTTC.

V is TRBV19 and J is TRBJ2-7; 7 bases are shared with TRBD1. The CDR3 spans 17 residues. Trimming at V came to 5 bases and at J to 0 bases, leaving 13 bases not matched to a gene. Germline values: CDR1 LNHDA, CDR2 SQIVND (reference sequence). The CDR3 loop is CASSSPRRTGSSYEQYF. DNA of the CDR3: TGTGCCAGTAGTTCCCCCCGCCGGACAGGTTCCTCCTACGAGCAGTACTTC.

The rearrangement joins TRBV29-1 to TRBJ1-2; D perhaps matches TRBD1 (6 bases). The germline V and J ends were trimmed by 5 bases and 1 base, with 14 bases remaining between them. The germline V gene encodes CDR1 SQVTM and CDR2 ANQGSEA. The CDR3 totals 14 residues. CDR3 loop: CSVFPTGINYGYTF. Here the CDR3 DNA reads TGCAGCGTTTTTCCAACAGGGATTAACTATGGCTACACCTTC.

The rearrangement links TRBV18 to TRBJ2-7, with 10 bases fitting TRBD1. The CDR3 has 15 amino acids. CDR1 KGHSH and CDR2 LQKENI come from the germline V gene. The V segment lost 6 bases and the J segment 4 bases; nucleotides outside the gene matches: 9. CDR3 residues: CASSPGTGVLYEQYF. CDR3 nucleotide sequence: TGTGCCAGCTCCCCGGGGACAGGGGTTTTATACGAGCAGTACTTC.

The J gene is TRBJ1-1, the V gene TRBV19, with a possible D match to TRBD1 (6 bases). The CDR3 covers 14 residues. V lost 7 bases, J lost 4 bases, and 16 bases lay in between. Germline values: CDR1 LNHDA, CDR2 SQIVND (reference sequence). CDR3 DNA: TGTGCCAGTAAGATCCGGGGGGCAGGCACTGAAGCTTTCTTT. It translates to CASKIRGAGTEAFF.

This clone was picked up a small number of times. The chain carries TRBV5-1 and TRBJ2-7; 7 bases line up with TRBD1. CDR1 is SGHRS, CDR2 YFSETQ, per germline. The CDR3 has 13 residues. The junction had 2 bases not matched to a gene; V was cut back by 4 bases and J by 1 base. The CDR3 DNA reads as TGCGCCAGCAGCACAGGGGAGTCCTACGAGCAGTACTTC. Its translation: CASSTGESYEQYF.